Included here is one T cell receptor beta chain sequence, with context. The germline V and J ends were trimmed by 3 bases and 0 bases, with 9 bases remaining between them. This CDR3 contains 15 residues. Germline V lookup: CDR1 LNHDA, CDR2 SQIVND (reference sequence). This entry belongs to a study of blood T cell repertoires in COVID-19. For the study at large: Both acute and convalescent COVID-19 samples were obtained from the United States, Italy and Spain. Nucleic acid was either cDNA or gDNA, and it came from T cells, B-cell-depleted T cells, or PBMCs.

In the authors' workflow: Nucleated cell counts were estimated from reference gene primer amplification. Data came from immunoSEQ multiplex PCR; TCRdb stores just in-frame clones and leaves some out. V and J calls and clone size are copied from that table; D and trimming were computed from the DNA. The repertoire holds some 50,000 clones, with roughly 88% as singletons. This TCR came from a human donor in a cohort sampled during active COVID-19. The V call is TRBV19, the J call TRBJ1-3; D remains ambiguous. The source material was peripheral blood. The DNA of the CDR3 is TGTGCCAGTAGTATGGGGAGAAGCTCTGGAAACACCATATATTTT. It specifies CASSMGRSSGNTIYF. The complete variable domain, with remaining parts taken from reference TRBV19 and TRBJ1-3, reads DGGITQSPKYLFRKEGQNVTLSCEQNLNHDAMYWYRQDPGQGLRLIYYSQIVNDFQKGDIAEGYSVSREKKESFPLTVTSAQKNPTAFYLCASSMGRSSGNTIYFGEGSWLTVV.